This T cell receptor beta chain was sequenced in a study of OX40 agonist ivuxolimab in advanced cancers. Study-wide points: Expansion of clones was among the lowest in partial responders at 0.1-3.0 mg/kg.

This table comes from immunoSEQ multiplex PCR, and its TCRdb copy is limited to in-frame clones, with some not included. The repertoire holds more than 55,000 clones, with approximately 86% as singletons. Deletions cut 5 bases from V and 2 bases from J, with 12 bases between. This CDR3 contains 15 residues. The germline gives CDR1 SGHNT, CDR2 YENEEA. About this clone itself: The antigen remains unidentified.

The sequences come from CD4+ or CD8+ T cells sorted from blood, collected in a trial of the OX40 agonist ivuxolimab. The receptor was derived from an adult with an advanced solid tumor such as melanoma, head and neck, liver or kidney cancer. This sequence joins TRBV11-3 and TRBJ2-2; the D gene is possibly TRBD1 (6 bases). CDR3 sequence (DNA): TGTGCCAGCAGCAGACGGACAGTAAACACCGGGGAGCTGTTTTTT. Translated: CASSRRTVNTGELFF.